A selection of T cell receptor beta chains follows, all from one sample in a study of T cell responses to AZD1222 COVID-19 vaccine. Sequencing was performed with immunoSEQ multiplex PCR; in TCRdb, only in-frame clones are kept and a portion is missing. The repertoire holds around 140,000 clones, roughly nine tenths seen once, with 5% to 5.5% in the top ten. Specimen: peripheral blood, collected on day 0 of AZD1222 vaccination. All receptors come from an adult in good health. CDR3s include the opening cysteine and the closing phenylalanine or tryptophan. D genes are given only for firm matches.

j_gene | v_gene | d_gene | CDR3aa
TRBJ1-1 | TRBV7-9 | - | CASSLVPGLDTEAFF
TRBJ2-7 | TRBV6-5 | TRBD1 | CASSYSRARGGQDF
TRBJ1-3 | TRBV3-1/TRBV3-2 | - | CASRRGRSGNTIYF
TRBJ1-1 | TRBV3-1/TRBV3-2 | TRBD1 | CASSLKQGAGEAFF
TRBJ2-2 | TRBV19 | TRBD1 | CASSPRTGGYGELFF
TRBJ1-2 | TRBV7-9 | - | CASSLAGGGGGYTF
TRBJ2-2 | TRBV2 | - | CASKTTLPGELFF
TRBJ2-3 | TRBV19 | TRBD2 | CASIGGTSGRSTDTQYF
TRBJ2-3 | TRBV9 | - | CASSPRPGTGTQYF
TRBJ2-7 | TRBV7-9 | - | CASSLAGSPYEQYF
TRBJ1-1 | TRBV7-9 | - | CASSFLWAREDTEAFF
TRBJ1-1 | TRBV30 | - | CAWSVEGGTEAFF
TRBJ2-1 | TRBV27 | TRBD1 | CASSSLEKGRDREFF
TRBJ1-4 | TRBV19 | - | CASSIGAAIGEKLFF
TRBJ1-5 | TRBV19 | - | CAGGYQINQPQHF
TRBJ2-3 | TRBV7-2 | - | CASSQRTGVLPTDTQYF